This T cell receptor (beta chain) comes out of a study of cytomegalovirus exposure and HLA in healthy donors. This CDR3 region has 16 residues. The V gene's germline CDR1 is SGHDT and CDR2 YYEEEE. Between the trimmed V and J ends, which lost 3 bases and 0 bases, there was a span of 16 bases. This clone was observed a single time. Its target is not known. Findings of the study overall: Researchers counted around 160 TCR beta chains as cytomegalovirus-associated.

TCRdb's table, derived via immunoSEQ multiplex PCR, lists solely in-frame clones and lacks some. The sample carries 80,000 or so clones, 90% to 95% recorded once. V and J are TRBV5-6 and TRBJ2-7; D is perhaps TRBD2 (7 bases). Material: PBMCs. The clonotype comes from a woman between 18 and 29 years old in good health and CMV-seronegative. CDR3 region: CASSYWGGAYSYEQYF. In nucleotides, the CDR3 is TGTGCCAGCAGCTATTGGGGGGGGGCCTACTCCTACGAGCAGTACTTC.